This T cell receptor beta chain stems from a study of blood T cells in healthy people across ages. With 3 bases clipped from V and 8 bases from J, the junction kept 4 bases outside the gene matches. The germline V gene encodes CDR1 SGHTA and CDR2 FQGTGA. The CDR3 totals 13 residues. This clonotype occurred many times. Individuals who donated were healthy Caucasians from Russia aged about 6 to 100. Alongside a J-beta primer mix, a sample-barcoded 5' primer served in a second PCR lasting about 7 to 11 cycles. TCRdb fed the 5' RACE reads into MiXCR, producing one record per CDR3 protein. The data contain around 710,000 distinct CDR3 sequences, 43% of them singletons.

The chain joins TRBV7-3 to TRBJ2-1; 7 bases map to TRBD2. The sample taken for sequencing was blood. The TCR was taken from a woman in her sixties or seventies in good health. The CDR3 coding sequence is TGTGCCAGCAGCTTCGGACTAGACGATGAGCAGTTCTTC. Protein sequence: CASSFGLDDEQFF. Drawing the rest from reference TRBV7-3 and TRBJ2-1, the complete variable domain is GAGVSQTPSNKVTEKGKYVELRCDPISGHTALYWYRQSLGQGPEFLIYFQGTGAADDSGLPNDRFFAVRPEGSVSTLKIQRTERGDSAVYLCASSFGLDDEQFFGPGTRLTVL.